This T cell receptor beta chain was documented in a study of blood T cell repertoires in COVID-19 (dated by TCRdb to the early 2020s). With regard to the full study: Samples covering the acute and convalescent phases of COVID-19 were provided by collaborators in the United States, Italy and Spain. The dataset comprised deeply sampled blood TCRbeta repertoires from subjects exposed to, actively infected with, or recovered from COVID-19. The prospective study material was composed of cDNA or gDNA derived from T cells, B-cell-depleted T cells, or PBMCs. Samples were obtained from the ongoing ImmuneRACE study (first 160 participants) and from about 1,300 subjects provided by 6 global collaborators. A freely available public database, intended as a resource for researchers studying the immune response to SARS-CoV-2, is where the repertoires were released. HLA class I and class II types, where available, came from metadata supplied by the sample provider rather than from assay-based typing. Sample metadata almost always included a de-identified subject ID, COVID-19 status, age in years and sex.

The immunoSEQ Assay, a bias-controlled multiplex PCR, was used to amplify TCRbeta CDR3 regions from genomic DNA. The authors processed their data as follows. Nucleated cell counts per sample were estimated from amplification of reference gene primers within the assay. Sequence reads were collapsed and filtered to measure the absolute abundance of every unique TCRbeta CDR3 rearrangement. Productive Simpson clonality was computed per sample as the square root of Simpson's diversity index over productive rearrangements. As stored in TCRdb, this immuneACCESS dataset retains in-frame rearrangements with V and J assigned. A fraction of the clones does not appear; measured against another copy, unresolved V genes explain less than half of the discrepancy, and the remainder lacks a known reason. From that table come the V and J calls and clone size; the DNA was used to work out D and trimming. Present in this sample are around 150,000 clones, roughly 87% of which were seen just once. Approximately 4.1% of the sample rests with the top ten.

V is shortened by 0 bases, J by 0 bases, and the region joining them spans 13 bases. For CDR1 and CDR2, the germline V gene lists SGDLS and YYNGEE. Including cysteine and phenylalanine, the CDR3 has 17 amino acids. The sequence is cut down to CDR3 DNA, 51 bases in frame from base 1. General conclusions and limits of the study: How much clinical and demographic metadata was included differed by source and by participant, and the metadata was provided uncurated.

A second Seattle source provided samples from volunteer blood donors who had recovered from COVID-19. Each collaborating institution followed its own protocols to collect whole blood in K2EDTA tubes. Collaborator samples were shipped for TCRbeta analysis as frozen whole blood, isolated PBMCs, or DNA extracted from either sample type. As concerns this clone: Its target antigen remains unknown. No base quality information exists; no much larger clone differs at one position.

The receptor was derived from an older woman who had recovered from COVID-19. The sequence links TRBV9 to TRBJ1-3, with a tentative D gene TRBD1 over 6 matching bases. Specimen: peripheral blood. The DNA sequence is as follows: TGTGCCAGCAGCGTAGGGGACACCCGGAGCTCTGGAAACACCATATATTTT. Translated, this is CASSVGDTRSSGNTIYF.